Included here is one T cell receptor beta chain sequence, with context. Its antigen has not been determined. The sample holds no much larger clone one base away, and base qualities are not on file. The source of the sample is a study of CDR3 diversity in severe acne (dated by TCRdb to the late 2010s). Library preparation was by PCR. Sequenced using an Illumina HiSeq 2000. In TCRdb, the public reads were trimmed at Q25 with fastp and aligned with MiXCR, with productive beta chains retained. Entries are consolidated by CDR3 protein sequence, retaining the most common genes and DNA. The sample yields about 84,000 distinct CDR3 sequences; around 49% were counted once. Of the sample, around an eighth falls within the top ten clones. Via the germline V gene, CDR1 is SNHLY and CDR2 FYNNEI. After removal of 5 bases from V and 7 bases from J, the junction retains 6 bases not matched to a gene. The CDR3 spans 14 residues, from the cysteine through the phenylalanine. The sequence is cut down to CDR3 DNA, 42 bases in frame from base 1.

The chain employs TRBV2 and TRBJ1-4, and TRBD1 aligns with 8 junction nucleotides. What was sequenced was blood. The sequence derives from a male donor in good health, without acne. Here the CDR3 is given as CASSPGQDLEKLFF. The sequenced DNA: TGTGCCAGCAGTCCGGGACAGGATCTTGAAAAACTGTTTTTT.